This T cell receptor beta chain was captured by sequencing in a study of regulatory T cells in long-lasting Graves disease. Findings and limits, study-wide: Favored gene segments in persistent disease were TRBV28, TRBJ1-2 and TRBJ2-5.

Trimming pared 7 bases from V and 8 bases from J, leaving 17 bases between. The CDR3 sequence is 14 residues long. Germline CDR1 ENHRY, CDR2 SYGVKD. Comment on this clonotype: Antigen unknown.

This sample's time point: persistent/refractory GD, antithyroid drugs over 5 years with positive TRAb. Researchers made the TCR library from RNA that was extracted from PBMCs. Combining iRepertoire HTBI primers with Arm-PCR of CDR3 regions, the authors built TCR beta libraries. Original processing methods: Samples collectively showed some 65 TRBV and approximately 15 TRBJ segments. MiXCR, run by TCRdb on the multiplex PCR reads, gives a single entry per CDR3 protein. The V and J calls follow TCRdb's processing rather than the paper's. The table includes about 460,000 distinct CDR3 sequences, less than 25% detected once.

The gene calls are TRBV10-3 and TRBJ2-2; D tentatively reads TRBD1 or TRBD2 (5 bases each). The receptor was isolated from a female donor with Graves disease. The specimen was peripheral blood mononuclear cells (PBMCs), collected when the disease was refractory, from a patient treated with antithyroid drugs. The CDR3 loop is CAITSGTNVGELFF. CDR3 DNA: TGTGCCATCACCTCCGGGACCAACGTGGGGGAGCTGTTTTTT.